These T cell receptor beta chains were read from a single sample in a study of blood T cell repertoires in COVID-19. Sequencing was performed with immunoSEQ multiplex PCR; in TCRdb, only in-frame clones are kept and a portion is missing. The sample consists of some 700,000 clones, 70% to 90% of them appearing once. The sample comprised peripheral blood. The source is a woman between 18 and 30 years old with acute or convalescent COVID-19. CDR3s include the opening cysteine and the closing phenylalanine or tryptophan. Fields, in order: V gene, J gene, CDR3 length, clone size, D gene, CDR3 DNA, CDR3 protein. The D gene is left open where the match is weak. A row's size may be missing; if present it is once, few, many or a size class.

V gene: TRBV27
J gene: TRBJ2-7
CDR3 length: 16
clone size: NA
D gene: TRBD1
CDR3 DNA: TGTGCCAGCAGTTCCTGGACAGGGGGTAAAGGCTACGAGCAGTACTTC
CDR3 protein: CASSSWTGGKGYEQYF

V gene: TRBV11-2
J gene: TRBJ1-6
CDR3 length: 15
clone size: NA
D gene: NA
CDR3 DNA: TGTGCCAGCAGACCCCGAGGAGGGTGGGGTTCACCCCTCCACTTT
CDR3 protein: CASRPRGGWGSPLHF

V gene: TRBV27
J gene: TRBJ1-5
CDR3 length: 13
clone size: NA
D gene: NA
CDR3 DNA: TGTGCCAGCAGTTTCGGTGGGAGGCAGCCCCAGCATTTT
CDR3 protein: CASSFGGRQPQHF

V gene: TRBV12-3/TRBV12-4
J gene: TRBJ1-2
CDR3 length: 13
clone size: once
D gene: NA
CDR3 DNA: TGTGCCAGCAGTTTGTCCTATAACTATGGCTACACCTTC
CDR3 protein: CASSLSYNYGYTF

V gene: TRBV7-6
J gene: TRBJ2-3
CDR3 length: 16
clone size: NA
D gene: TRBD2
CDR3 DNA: TGTGCCAGCAGCCCAGAGGGACTAGCGGGCACAGATACGCAGTATTTT
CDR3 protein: CASSPEGLAGTDTQYF

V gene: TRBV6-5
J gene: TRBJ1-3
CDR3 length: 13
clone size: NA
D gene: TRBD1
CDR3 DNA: TGTGCCAGCAGTTGGGACAGGGCCAACACCATATATTTT
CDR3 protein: CASSWDRANTIYF

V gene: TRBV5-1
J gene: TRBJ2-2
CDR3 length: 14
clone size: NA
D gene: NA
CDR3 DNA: TGCGCCAGCAGCTTGGCAACAGGGACCGGGGAGCTGTTTTTT
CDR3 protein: CASSLATGTGELFF

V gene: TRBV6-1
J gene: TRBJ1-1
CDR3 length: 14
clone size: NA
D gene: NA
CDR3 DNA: TGTGCCAGCAGTGAATACAGGGCGTTGACTGAAGCTTTCTTT
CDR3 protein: CASSEYRALTEAFF

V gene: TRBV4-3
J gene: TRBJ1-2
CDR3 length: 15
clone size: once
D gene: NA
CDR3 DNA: TGCGCCAGCAGCCCAAGACAGTCAGCTAACTATGGCTACACCTTC
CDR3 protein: CASSPRQSANYGYTF

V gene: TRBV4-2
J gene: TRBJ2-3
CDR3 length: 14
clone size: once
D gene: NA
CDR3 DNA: TGTGCCAGCAGCCAAGATGTAGGCACAGATACGCAGTATTTT
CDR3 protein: CASSQDVGTDTQYF

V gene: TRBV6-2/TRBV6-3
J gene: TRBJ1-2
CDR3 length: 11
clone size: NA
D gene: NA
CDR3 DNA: TGTGCCAGCAGTGACAGCTATGGCTACACCTTC
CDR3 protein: CASSDSYGYTF

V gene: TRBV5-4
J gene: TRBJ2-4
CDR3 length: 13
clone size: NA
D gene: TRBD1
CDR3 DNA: TGTGCCAGCAGCACCAGGGGGCAGGACATTCAGTACTTC
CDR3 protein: CASSTRGQDIQYF

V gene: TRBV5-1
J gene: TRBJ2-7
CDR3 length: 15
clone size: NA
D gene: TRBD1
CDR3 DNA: TGCGCCAGCAGCTTGGGACAGGGGCAATTGTACGAGCAGTACTTC
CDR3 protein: CASSLGQGQLYEQYF

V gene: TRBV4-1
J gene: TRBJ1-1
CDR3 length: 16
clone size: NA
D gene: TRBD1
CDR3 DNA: TGCGCCAGCAGCCAAGGGAGGACAGGGAAACACACTGAAGCTTTCTTT
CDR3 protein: CASSQGRTGKHTEAFF

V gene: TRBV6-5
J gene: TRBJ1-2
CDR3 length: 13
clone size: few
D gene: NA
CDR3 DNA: TGTGCCAGCCTCGGGAGCCGAAACTATGGCTACACCTTC
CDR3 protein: CASLGSRNYGYTF

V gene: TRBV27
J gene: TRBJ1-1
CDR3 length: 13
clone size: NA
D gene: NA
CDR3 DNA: TGTGCCAGCAGTTTAGTAGGGGGTAGTAAAGCTTTCTTT
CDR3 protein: CASSLVGGSKAFF

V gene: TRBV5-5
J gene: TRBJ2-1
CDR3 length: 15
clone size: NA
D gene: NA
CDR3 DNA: TGTGCCAGCAGCTTGAGGGGAGGCACCTACAATGAGCAGTTCTTC
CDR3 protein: CASSLRGGTYNEQFF

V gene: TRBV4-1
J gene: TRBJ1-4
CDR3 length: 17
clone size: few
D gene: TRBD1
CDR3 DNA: TGCGCCAGCAGCCAAGCCGACCGGGACAGGGGATTGGGAAAACTGTTTTTT
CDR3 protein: CASSQADRDRGLGKLFF

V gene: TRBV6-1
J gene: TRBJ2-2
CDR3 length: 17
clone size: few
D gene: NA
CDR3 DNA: TGTGCCAGCAGTGGAACCCGCTCGGGACACTGGACCGGGGAGCTGTTTTTT
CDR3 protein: CASSGTRSGHWTGELFF

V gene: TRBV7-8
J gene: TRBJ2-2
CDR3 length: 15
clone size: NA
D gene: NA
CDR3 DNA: TGTGCCAGCAGCTTAGGCAGGGACTACACCGGGGAGCTGTTTTTT
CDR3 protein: CASSLGRDYTGELFF

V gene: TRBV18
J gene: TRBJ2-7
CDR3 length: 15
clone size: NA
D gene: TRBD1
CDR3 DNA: TGTGCCAGCTCACCAGGGACAGGGAATAGGAACGAGCAGTACTTC
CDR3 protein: CASSPGTGNRNEQYF

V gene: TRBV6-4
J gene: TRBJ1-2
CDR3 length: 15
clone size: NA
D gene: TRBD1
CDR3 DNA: TGTGCCAGCCACCCGGGACAGGGGTCTAACTATGGCTACACCTTC
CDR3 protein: CASHPGQGSNYGYTF

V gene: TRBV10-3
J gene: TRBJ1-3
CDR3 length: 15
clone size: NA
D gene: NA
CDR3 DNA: TGTGCCATCAGTGAGTCGGAGTTCTCTGGAAACACCATATATTTT
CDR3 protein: CAISESEFSGNTIYF

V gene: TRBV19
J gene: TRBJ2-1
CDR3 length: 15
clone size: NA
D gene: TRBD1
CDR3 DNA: TGTGCCAGTAGTATGGGACAGGGGGCGGGGGATGAGCAGTTCTTC
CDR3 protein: CASSMGQGAGDEQFF

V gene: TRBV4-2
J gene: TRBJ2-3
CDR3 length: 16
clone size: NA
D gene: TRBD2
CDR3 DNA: TGTGCCAGCAGCCAACCTAGCGGGGGGGATACAGATACGCAGTATTTT
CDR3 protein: CASSQPSGGDTDTQYF

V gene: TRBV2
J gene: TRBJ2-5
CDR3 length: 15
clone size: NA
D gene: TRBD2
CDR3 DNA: TGTGCCAGCAGGAAGGGACTAGCGGTCCAAGAGACCCAGTACTTC
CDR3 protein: CASRKGLAVQETQYF

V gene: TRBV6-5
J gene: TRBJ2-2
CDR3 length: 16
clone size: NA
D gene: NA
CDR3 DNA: TGTGCCAGCAGTTACTCGCCGGGGATTGGGGACGGGGAGCTGTTTTTT
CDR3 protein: CASSYSPGIGDGELFF

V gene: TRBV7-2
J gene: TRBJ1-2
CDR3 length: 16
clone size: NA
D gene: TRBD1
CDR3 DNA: TGTGCCAGCAGCCCCCGACCGGGACAGGGGGCAGGAGGCTACACCTTC
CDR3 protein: CASSPRPGQGAGGYTF

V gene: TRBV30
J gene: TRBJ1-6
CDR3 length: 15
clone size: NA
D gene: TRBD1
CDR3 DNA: TGTGCCTGGAGTGTACGGACAGGCCGCAATTCACCCCTCCACTTT
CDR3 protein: CAWSVRTGRNSPLHF

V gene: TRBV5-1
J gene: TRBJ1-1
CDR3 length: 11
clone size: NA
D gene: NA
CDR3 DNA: TGCGCCAGCAGCGGGCCTACTGAAGCTTTCTTT
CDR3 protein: CASSGPTEAFF

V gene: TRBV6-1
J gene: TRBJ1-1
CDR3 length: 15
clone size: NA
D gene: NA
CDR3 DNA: TGTGCCAGCAGTGAAAGGTACAGGGTGAACACTGAAGCTTTCTTT
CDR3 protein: CASSERYRVNTEAFF

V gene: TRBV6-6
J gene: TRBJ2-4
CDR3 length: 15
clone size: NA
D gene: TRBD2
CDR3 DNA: TGTGCCAGCAGTCCCTCAGCGGGGGGGCCAGGCATTCAGTACTTC
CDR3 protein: CASSPSAGGPGIQYF

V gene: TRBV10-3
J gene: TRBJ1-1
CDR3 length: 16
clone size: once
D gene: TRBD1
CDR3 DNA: TGTGCCATCAGTGAGTATGACAGGGGGCTGTACACTGAAGCTTTCTTT
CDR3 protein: CAISEYDRGLYTEAFF

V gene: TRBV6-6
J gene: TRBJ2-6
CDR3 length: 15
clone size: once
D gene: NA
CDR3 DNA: TGTGCCAGCAGTTACGATTACAATCAGGCCAACGTCCTGACTTTC
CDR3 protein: CASSYDYNQANVLTF

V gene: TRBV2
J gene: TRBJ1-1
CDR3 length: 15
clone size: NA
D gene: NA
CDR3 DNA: TGTGCCAGCAGTGACGAGGCGAGTGGGAACACTGAAGCTTTCTTT
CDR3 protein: CASSDEASGNTEAFF

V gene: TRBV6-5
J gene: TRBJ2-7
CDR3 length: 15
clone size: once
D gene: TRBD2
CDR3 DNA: TGTGCCAGCAGTTACTTGGGGGGGGGTTCCTACGAGCAGTACTTC
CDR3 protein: CASSYLGGGSYEQYF

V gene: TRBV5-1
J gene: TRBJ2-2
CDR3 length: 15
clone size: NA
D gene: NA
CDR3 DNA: TGCGCCAGCAGCTTGAGTTTCGGGGGTACCGGGGAGCTGTTTTTT
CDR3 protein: CASSLSFGGTGELFF

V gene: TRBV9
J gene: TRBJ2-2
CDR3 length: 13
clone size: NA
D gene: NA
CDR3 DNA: TGTGCCAGCAGCGTAGGTGACTCCGGGGAGCTGTTTTTT
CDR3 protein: CASSVGDSGELFF

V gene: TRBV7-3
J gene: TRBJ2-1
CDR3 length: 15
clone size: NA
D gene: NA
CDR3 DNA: TGTGCCAGCAGCGAACATACTAGGGCCTACAATGAGCAGTTCTTC
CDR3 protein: CASSEHTRAYNEQFF

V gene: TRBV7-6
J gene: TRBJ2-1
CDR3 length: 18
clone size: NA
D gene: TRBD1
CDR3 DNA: TGTGCCAGCAGCTTAGGAGGGACAGGGCCCCTTTTGGGAGATGAGCAGTTCTTC
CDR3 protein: CASSLGGTGPLLGDEQFF

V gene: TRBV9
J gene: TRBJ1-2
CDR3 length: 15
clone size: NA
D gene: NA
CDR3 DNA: TGTGCCAGCAGCGTATCCCGACAGGCTTTTACTGGCTACACCTTC
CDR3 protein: CASSVSRQAFTGYTF

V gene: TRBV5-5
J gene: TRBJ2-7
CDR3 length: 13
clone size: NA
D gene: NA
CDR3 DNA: TGTGCCAGCAGCTTGGCGGGCTCCTACGAGCAGTACTTC
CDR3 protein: CASSLAGSYEQYF

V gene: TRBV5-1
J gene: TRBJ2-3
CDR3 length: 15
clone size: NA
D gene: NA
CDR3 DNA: TGCGCCAGCAGCCCGACTAGGACCTCCACAGATACGCAGTATTTT
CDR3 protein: CASSPTRTSTDTQYF

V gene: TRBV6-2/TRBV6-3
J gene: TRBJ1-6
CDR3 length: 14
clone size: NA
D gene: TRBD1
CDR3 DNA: TGTGCCAGCAGTCCCTTGACAGGGGAATCACCCCTCCACTTT
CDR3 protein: CASSPLTGESPLHF

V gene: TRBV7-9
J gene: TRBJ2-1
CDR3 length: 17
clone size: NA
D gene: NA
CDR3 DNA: TGTGCCAGCAGCTTATTTAAAATATTTAGCTCCTACAATGAGCAGTTCTTC
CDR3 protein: CASSLFKIFSSYNEQFF

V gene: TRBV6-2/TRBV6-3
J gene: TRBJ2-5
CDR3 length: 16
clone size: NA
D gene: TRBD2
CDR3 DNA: TGTGCCAGCAGTCCGACTCTGGGACTAAGTGGGGAGACCCAGTACTTC
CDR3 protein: CASSPTLGLSGETQYF

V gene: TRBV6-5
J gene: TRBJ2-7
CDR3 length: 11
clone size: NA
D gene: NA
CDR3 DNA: TGTGCCAGGTTTTGTCGCTACGAGCAGTACTTC
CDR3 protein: CARFCRYEQYF

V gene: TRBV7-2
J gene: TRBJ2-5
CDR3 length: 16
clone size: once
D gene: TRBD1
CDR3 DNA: TGTGCCAGCAGCTCGGGGGACAGGGCCTTCCAAGAGACCCAGTACTTC
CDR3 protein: CASSSGDRAFQETQYF

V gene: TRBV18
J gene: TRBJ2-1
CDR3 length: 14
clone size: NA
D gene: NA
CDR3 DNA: TGTGCCAGCTCACCACAGAGCTCCTACAATGAGCAGTTCTTC
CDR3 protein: CASSPQSSYNEQFF

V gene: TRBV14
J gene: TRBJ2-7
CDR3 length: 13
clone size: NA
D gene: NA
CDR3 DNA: TGTGCCAGCAGCCAAGATCAGTCCTACGAGCAGTACTTC
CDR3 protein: CASSQDQSYEQYF

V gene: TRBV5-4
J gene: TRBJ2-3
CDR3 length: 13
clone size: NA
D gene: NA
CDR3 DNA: TGTGCCAGCAATTGGCGGAACACAGATACGCAGTATTTT
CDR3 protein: CASNWRNTDTQYF

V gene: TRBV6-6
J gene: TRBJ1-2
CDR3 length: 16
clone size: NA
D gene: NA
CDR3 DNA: TGTGCCAGCAGTTACGGTTTTTCAGGGACTAACTATGGCTACACCTTC
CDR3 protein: CASSYGFSGTNYGYTF

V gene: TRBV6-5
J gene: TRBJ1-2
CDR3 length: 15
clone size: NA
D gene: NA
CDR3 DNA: TGTGCCAGCAGTTACGGTGTCAGGCACTACTATGGCTACACCTTC
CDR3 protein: CASSYGVRHYYGYTF

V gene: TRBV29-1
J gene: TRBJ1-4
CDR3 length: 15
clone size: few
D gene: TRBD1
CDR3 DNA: TGCAGCGTTGAAGGGACAGGGGGCGTTGGTGAAAAACTGTTTTTT
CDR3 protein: CSVEGTGGVGEKLFF